This passage covers 8 T cell receptor beta chains from one sample sequenced in a study of CD8+ T cells in alopecia areata. Described time point: mouse skin 3 weeks after grafting. cDNA serving as the sequencing template came from extracted, reverse transcribed RNA. TCRdb's table, derived via immunoSEQ multiplex PCR, lists solely in-frame clones and lacks some. Altogether 2,000 or so clones were found in the sample, and no singletons occur. The sequences come from skin, collected at week 3. The receptors stem from a C3H/HeJ mouse with alopecia areata. Mice of this strain are of MHC haplotype H2-k.

By sample fraction, this clone is large (0.1 to 1%). Gene and germline names: mouse. The read terminates 4 residues before the CDR3 end, so the remaining end is supplied by the germline J gene. This sequence joins TRBV5 and TRBJ2-2; possible D gene TRBD1, 6 bases. This CDR3 has 15 amino acids. Germline V gives CDR1 LGHNA, CDR2 YNLKQL (reference sequence). The V end was cut by 1 base, the J end by 0 bases, with 6 bases between. The CDR3 bases that were read are TGTGCCAGCAGCCAAGGGACAGCAAACACCGGG. This gives the protein CASSQGTANTG. The full CDR3 reads CASSQGTANTGQLYF.

This clone turned up a few times. Germline and genes: mouse. The CDR3 end lies 4 residues beyond the end of the read and is filled in from the germline J gene. V is TRBV31 and J is TRBJ1-1; D might be TRBD1 (5 bases). Trimming took 0 bases from V and 3 from J, leaving 14 bases between them. Germline V gene sequence: CDR1 GKSSPN, CDR2 SITVG. The CDR3 is 15 amino acids. The CDR3 sequence is CAWSLGRQGYTEVFF. The sequenced CDR3 bases are TGTGCCTGGAGTCTAGGACGGCAGGGATACACA.

By frequency in the sample, this clone is medium-sized. The germline and genes are mouse ones. The read halts 4 residues ahead of the CDR3 end, with the missing end drawn from the germline J gene. V gene TRBV1 combines with J gene TRBJ2-2; D gene unclear. Deletions cut 4 bases from V and 0 bases from J, with 6 bases between. CDR1 is NSQYPW, CDR2 LRSPGD, per germline (reference sequence). The CDR3 covers 14 residues. The sequenced part of the CDR3 DNA is TGCACCTGCAGTGACAGTGCAAACACCGGG. It codes for CTCSDSANTG. The whole CDR3 is CTCSDSANTGQLYF.

This clone was detected many times. Genes here carry mouse names. The CDR3 extends 4 residues past the end of the read, so its final part is completed from the germline J gene. V is TRBV13-1 and J is TRBJ2-7, with 12 nucleotides matching TRBD1. The CDR3 has 14 residues. The germline V gene encodes CDR1 NSHNY and CDR2 SYGAGN. CDR3 sequence: CASSGGQGANEQYF. The CDR3 bases that were read are TGTGCCAGCAGTGGGGGACAGGGGGCGAAT.

By frequency in the sample, this clone is medium-sized. Germline and genes here are mouse. CDR3 sequence reads: CASRDNANSDYTF. Incomplete CDR3 DNA: TGTGCCAGCAGGGACAATGCAAACTCC. The chain combines TRBV13-1 with TRBJ1-2; D might be TRBD1 (5 bases). The CDR3 end lies 4 residues beyond the end of the read and is filled in from the germline J gene. Germline CDR1 and CDR2: NSHNY and SYGAGN. V dropped 5 bases and J dropped 0 bases, with 8 bases sitting between them. CDR3 length: 13 amino acids.

This clone was seen at least ten times. Gene names are the mouse ones. The read ends 4 residues before the CDR3 terminus; that terminus is restored from the germline J gene. The chain couples TRBV13-2 to TRBJ2-5; 7 bases are shared with TRBD1. V lost 2 bases, J lost 0 bases, and 6 bases stayed unmatched. Per germline, CDR1 NNHNN and CDR2 SYGAGS (reference sequence). The length of the CDR3 is 16 residues. The CDR3 region is CASGEDRDRNQDTQYF. Incomplete CDR3 DNA: TGTGCCAGCGGTGAGGACCGGGACAGAAACCAAGAC.

This clone was seen many times. All gene names here are mouse names. The read halts 4 residues ahead of the CDR3 end, with the missing end drawn from the germline J gene. This rearrangement joins TRBV14 to TRBJ2-7, with 9 bases matching TRBD2. Germline V lookup: CDR1 SGHDT, CDR2 FRDEAV. The V gene end was trimmed by 4 bases and the J gene end by 2 bases; junction bases not matched to a gene: 1. This CDR3 is 13 amino acids long. The CDR3 bases that were read are TGTGCCAGCAGTCGACTGGGGGCCTAT. This encodes CASSRLGAY. The whole CDR3 sequence is CASSRLGAYEQYF.

This clone was counted ten times or more. The gene names here belong to mouse. The read comes to an end 4 residues before the CDR3 does, leaving the germline J gene to fill in the end. V usage is TRBV1 and J usage is TRBJ1-2; 9 nucleotides line up with TRBD1. This CDR3 has 14 amino acids. Looked up from germline, CDR1 is NSQYPW and CDR2 is LRSPGD (reference sequence). V lost 1 base and J lost 3; bases outside the gene matches: 0. CDR3: CTCSAGQGDSDYTF. The covered CDR3 bases are TGCACCTGCAGTGCAGGACAGGGGGACTCC.